This section outlines one T cell receptor (beta chain) sequence together with its context. The antigen this receptor binds is unknown. No base-level quality is on record; no much larger clone is a single base apart. There are 11 amino acids in the CDR3, from cysteine to phenylalanine inclusive. Only the CDR3 region is kept as DNA, spanning 33 bases read in frame from base 1. CDR1 SGHAT and CDR2 FQNNGV are derived from the germline V gene. Between the V and J ends, shortened by 5 bases and 13 bases respectively, the junction contains 9 bases. The sequencer listed for this sample is Illumina HiSeq 2500. TCR beta libraries were prepared by quantitative 5'-RACE with molecular barcodes. As for how the authors treated the data: A new computational method, built on a probabilistic model of VDJ rearrangement, was used to identify disease-linked TCR variants. The public reads were run again by TCRdb, first through fastp at Q25 and then through MiXCR, and only productive beta chains were kept. Records with the same CDR3 protein are collapsed into one entry carrying the most frequent genes and DNA. The V and J calls come from TCRdb's annotation, not from the publication. The sample table lists about 330,000 distinct CDR3 sequences, 8% of them with a count of one. The top ten hold 13% to 15% of the sample.

The data derive from a study of CD8 T cells in ankylosing spondylitis (dated by TCRdb to 2015 to 2018). About the study as a whole: To find TCR variants linked to disease, the study profiled T cell receptor beta repertoires in ankylosing spondylitis patients and healthy donors. The whole study cohort included some 100 healthy donors and 20 to 30 ankylosing spondylitis patients. Samples of peripheral blood were taken, and for ankylosing spondylitis patients, synovial fluid was collected as well. Overall study outcomes, separate from this receptor: Some TCR beta motif variants had previously been reported in synovial fluid and blood of reactive arthritis patients, which suggested common disease-initiation mechanisms. Blood from ankylosing spondylitis patients appeared to be characterized by a TCR beta motif made up of several highly homologous amino acid variants. The disease-linked clones had a CD8+ phenotype and were found at relatively low frequencies in peripheral blood. The disease-linked clones were reported as significantly enriched in matched synovial fluid samples from ankylosing spondylitis patients.

Here the chain combines TRBV11-2 and TRBJ1-6; a tentative D match to TRBD1 spans 5 bases. This receptor was taken from a male donor with ankylosing spondylitis. The sequenced sample consisted of blood, either unsorted or a sorted T cell fraction (not recorded which). This receptor has the CDR3 CASSPGRPLHF. The sequence in DNA is TGTGCCAGCAGCCCAGGGCGCCCCCTCCACTTT.